The rows below give T cell receptor beta chains drawn from one sample of a study of pediatric ulcerative colitis. This table comes from immunoSEQ multiplex PCR, and its TCRdb copy is limited to in-frame clones, with some not included. The table lists tens of thousands of clones, around 87% of them singletons, with about 1.5% in the top ten. What was sequenced was blood. The source of these receptors is a boy aged 10-17 years who was a control in a study of pediatric ulcerative colitis. Both conserved end residues are part of each CDR3. The D gene is left open where the match is weak.

cdr3_length,d_call,v_call,j_call,cdr3_aa
17,TRBD2,TRBV7-2,TRBJ2-1,CASSLRTSGRGINEQFF
14,-,TRBV7-8,TRBJ2-3,CASSGGTNTDTQYF
15,-,TRBV19,TRBJ2-1,CASSIWDTDYNEQFF
22,TRBD1,TRBV27,TRBJ1-6,CASSFRFRTGGVYSHYNSPLHF
17,TRBD2,TRBV28,TRBJ2-2,CASSFQEAGAITGELFF
14,-,TRBV5-1,TRBJ2-7,CASSWGVGPYEQYF
15,-,TRBV5-1,TRBJ1-1,CASSLVWTENTEAFF
18,-,TRBV4-1,TRBJ1-1,CASSQAGVGARGNTEAFF
15,TRBD1,TRBV7-6,TRBJ2-7,CASSLEDRTAYEQYF
15,TRBD2,TRBV7-6,TRBJ2-7,CASSSPLAGVYEQYF
12,-,TRBV5-1,TRBJ1-2,CASNDTNYGYTF
15,-,TRBV5-1,TRBJ1-4,CASSLVGRANEKLFF
14,-,TRBV29-1,TRBJ1-5,CSVGIGGTNQPQHF
16,-,TRBV29-1,TRBJ2-1,CSVAQKTGVSYNEQFF
16,-,TRBV4-2,TRBJ2-3,CASSQEGPLSTDTQYF
17,-,TRBV19,TRBJ1-3,CASSPMSRYYSGNTIYF
13,-,TRBV25-1,TRBJ1-2,CASSRVGVDGYTF
13,TRBD1,TRBV18,TRBJ1-2,CASSQDRDYGYTF
12,TRBD1,TRBV7-9,TRBJ1-1,CASSDGTGDAFF
15,-,TRBV6-5,TRBJ1-2,CAASPNGYLNYGYTF
14,-,TRBV7-8,TRBJ1-1,CASTITAQATEAFF
15,TRBD1,TRBV19,TRBJ2-1,CASSPPGQGYNEQFF
14,-,TRBV7-6,TRBJ2-5,CASSQIGGQETQYF
13,-,TRBV19,TRBJ1-1,CASIFGGNTEAFF
13,-,TRBV10-3,TRBJ1-2,CAISEGAGHGYTF
15,-,TRBV5-1,TRBJ2-5,CASSLVVPRGETQYF
16,-,TRBV25-1,TRBJ1-1,CASSVLSGDKETEAFF
14,-,TRBV19,TRBJ1-3,CASSGFSSGNTIYF
17,TRBD1,TRBV5-1,TRBJ1-4,CASSLAMGDRSNEKLFF
16,-,TRBV4-3,TRBJ2-2,CASRENAWFYTGELFF
15,-,TRBV4-1,TRBJ1-1,CASSQDFGTNTEAFF
14,-,TRBV5-6,TRBJ2-7,CASSFFRGRGEQYF
14,-,TRBV5-6,TRBJ2-7,CASSSGTPSYEQYF
14,-,TRBV10-3,TRBJ2-5,CATTSGQNQETQYF
15,-,TRBV15,TRBJ2-2,CATSAAGLDTGELFF
15,-,TRBV28,TRBJ2-1,CASSLLERAGNEQFF
16,TRBD1,TRBV28,TRBJ2-1,CASSHPDGQGNNEQFF
13,-,TRBV7-9,TRBJ1-1,CASSGAGRTEAFF
14,-,TRBV2,TRBJ2-7,CASSDSGIGYEQYF
17,-,TRBV10-2,TRBJ1-2,CASSESYGGIGDYGYTF
16,TRBD1,TRBV25-1,TRBJ2-7,CASSAPSRDSTYEQYF
16,TRBD2,TRBV5-4,TRBJ2-1,CASSRPGLAGSDEQFF
16,-,TRBV2,TRBJ2-1,CASSPFPEGENNEQFF